This record looks at one TCR beta chain sequence and its context. Its antigen is still unknown. No base qualities exist here, and no much larger clone lies one base off it. TCR beta repertoires were profiled from peripheral blood of 13 young patients with multiple sclerosis to demonstrate the VDJtools post-analysis software. The multiple sclerosis patients were children and adolescents ranging in age from roughly 6 to 16 years. The data are from a study of post-analysis software for immune sequencing data (dated by TCRdb to 2014 to 2015). Context from the whole study: Relapsing-remitting, secondary progressive and progressive-relapsing multiple sclerosis were recorded as disease courses, and subtype annotation was lacking for some patients. Patient repertoires were compared against some twelve previously published healthy control repertoires from donors aged about 6 to 28 years. A subset of samples was prepared in parallel using single-end sample barcoding, then pooled and co-amplified after Illumina adapter ligation.

The paper's findings and limits, for the study overall: Compared with controls, multiple sclerosis patients had significantly lower normalized Chao1 diversity, a finding suggesting substantial peripheral T-cell clonal expansion. The control group was slightly older than the multiple sclerosis patient group. Patients showed significantly higher frequencies than controls for about five TRBV segments, among them TRBV5-6, TRBV5-1 and TRBV20-1. When samples were clustered directly using the F measure, samples prepared in the same batch co-clustered strongly, which prompted a batch-effect correction.

Library generation was performed with PCR. Sequencing took place on an Illumina HiSeq 2500. Unique molecular identifiers were incorporated into TCR beta cDNA libraries to reduce PCR and sequencing biases. Per 1 to 10 million input T cells, approximately 500,000 cDNA molecules were obtained, such that each molecule approximated one T cell. Patient libraries were prepared and sequenced with the same protocol used for the earlier healthy control dataset. Samples belonging to the same batch were prepared together, multiplexed and sequenced on a shared HiSeq lane. The original methods were these. MIGEC handled the raw barcoded reads, throwing out single-read molecular identifier groups before consensus assembly and CDR3 extraction. Clonotype tables were post-analysed with VDJtools, normalizing diversity by down-sampling all datasets to the smallest sample size. Repertoire overlap clustering matched CDR3 amino acid but not nucleotide sequences to correct batch-related cross-sample contamination. The public reads were reprocessed in TCRdb via fastp at Q25 and MiXCR, keeping in-frame beta chains. Every entry covers one CDR3 protein and lists the most common genes and DNA from its rows. The V and J calls were not made by the authors but by TCRdb's processing. This sample holds a few hundred thousand distinct CDR3 sequences; approximately 46% were observed only once. In total, the top ten clones hold around 10% of the sample.

Taken from cysteine to phenylalanine, the CDR3 has 13 residues. Only the CDR3 region is kept as DNA, spanning 39 bases read in frame from base 1. The germline V gene yields SGHRS for CDR1 and YFSETQ for CDR2. Trimming costs V 3 bases and J 2 bases, and their ends lie 5 bases apart. The source material was blood. The receptor comes from a girl between 5 and 17 years old with multiple sclerosis. In this chain, TRBV5-1 is recombined with TRBJ2-2, with the D gene not confidently named. The nucleotide sequence is TGCGCCAGCAGCTGGAGTAACACCGGGGAGCTGTTTTTT. This sequence encodes CASSWSNTGELFF.